This T cell receptor beta chain emerged from a study of circulating and synovial CD4+ cells in juvenile arthritis. Overall study findings and caveats: CPL versus bulk CD4 samples: T cell genome counts differed by at least an order of magnitude. These repertoires were less diverse than bulk blood CD4 repertoires.

CDR3 length: 15 residues. V trimming: 8 bases; J trimming: 7 bases; junction bases outside the gene matches: 11. Germline values: CDR1 ENHRY, CDR2 SYGVKD. In the case of this clone: Its antigen is undetermined.

Method: immunoSEQ multiplex PCR; TCRdb's copy keeps in-frame clones and lacks some. The profile covers under 40,000 clones, with 85% to 95% appearing a single time and about 3.1% taken by the ten largest. This sequence originates from a human donor with juvenile idiopathic arthritis. The chain combines TRBV10-3 with TRBJ2-1; 10 nucleotides line up with TRBD2. The sample consisted of CD4+ T cells from blood. The CDR3 DNA sequence: TGTGCCATCCGAGGGCTAGCGGGAGTTGAAAATGAGCAGTTCTTC. This encodes CAIRGLAGVENEQFF.